This TCR beta chain was profiled in a study of cytomegalovirus exposure and HLA in healthy donors. General study points: An observed cluster of highly shared sequence variants was recorded as a likely sequencing artifact. Common viral pathogens seemed, in a later analysis, to connect with several of the most significant clusters. Cytomegalovirus association was listed for 170 or so TCR beta chains.

The PCR had 60 Vbeta and 13 Jbeta primers. Clones were read by immunoSEQ multiplex PCR, and TCRdb kept only the in-frame ones, dropping some. The sample shows approximately 190,000 clones, roughly 80% of them seen only once. The CDR3 is 12 amino acids. V gave up 4 bases and J gave up 6 bases, with 10 bases separating them. Germline CDR1 MDHEN, CDR2 SYDVKM. On this clone itself: As yet, its antigen is unknown.

The sequenced sample consisted of PBMCs. The J gene is TRBJ2-7, the V gene TRBV28; a possible D gene is TRBD2 (5 bases). This receptor was obtained from a young woman in good health and CMV-seropositive. The CDR3 loop reads CASSSPGGEQYF. The CDR3 region has the DNA TGTGCCAGCAGTTCCCCAGGAGGCGAGCAGTACTTC.